Listed below are T cell receptor beta chains from one sample, sequenced in a study of T cell responses to AZD1222 COVID-19 vaccine. TCRdb's table, derived via immunoSEQ multiplex PCR, lists solely in-frame clones and lacks some. The sample consists of about 160,000 clones, approximately 90% of them appearing once. The sequenced sample was peripheral blood, obtained 28 days after the second AZD1222 dose. These receptors were collected from an adult who received the AZD1222 COVID-19 vaccine. The conserved cysteine and the conserved F or W are not part of the CDR3 here.

ASSTDRIYGYT,TRBJ1-2,TRBV18
ASSQMVGRSEAF,TRBJ1-1,TRBV14
ASSQGDRPQETQY,TRBJ2-5,TRBV4-2
ASSLAGQPSEQY,TRBJ2-7,TRBV7-9
ASSPRREEGLF,TRBJ2-2,TRBV11-1
ASSLRQHTDTQY,TRBJ2-3,TRBV5-4
ASSSPTGGDTEAF,TRBJ1-1,TRBV5-1
ASSRTENTEAF,TRBJ1-1,TRBV7-7
ASSWDTGNTIY,TRBJ1-3,TRBV6-6
ASSQERGSYGYT,TRBJ1-2,TRBV4-2
ASSSAGRSDTQY,TRBJ2-3,TRBV27
SASWDKSNQPQH,TRBJ1-5,TRBV20-1
ASSPDLVGLYNSPLH,TRBJ1-6,TRBV5-1
ASSLAVTHNNEQF,TRBJ2-1,TRBV7-6
ATSDLKGREYEQF,TRBJ2-1,TRBV24-1
ASSGRTGTNTGELF,TRBJ2-2,TRBV7-6